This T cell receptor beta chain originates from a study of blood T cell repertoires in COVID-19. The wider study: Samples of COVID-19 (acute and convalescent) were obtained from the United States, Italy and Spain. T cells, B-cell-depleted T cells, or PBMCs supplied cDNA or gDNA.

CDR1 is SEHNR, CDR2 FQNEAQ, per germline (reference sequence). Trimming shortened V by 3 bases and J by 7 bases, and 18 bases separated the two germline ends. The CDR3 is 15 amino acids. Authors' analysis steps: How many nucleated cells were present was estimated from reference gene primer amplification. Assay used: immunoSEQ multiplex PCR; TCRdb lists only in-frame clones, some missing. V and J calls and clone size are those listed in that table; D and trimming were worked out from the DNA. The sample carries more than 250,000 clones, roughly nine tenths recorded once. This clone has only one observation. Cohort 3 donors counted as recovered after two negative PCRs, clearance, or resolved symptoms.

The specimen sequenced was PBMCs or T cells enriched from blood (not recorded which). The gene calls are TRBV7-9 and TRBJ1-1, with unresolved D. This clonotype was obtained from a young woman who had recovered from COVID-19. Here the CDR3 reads CASSLWPRKVGEAFF. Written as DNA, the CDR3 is TGTGCCAGCAGCTTGTGGCCGCGGAAAGTGGGTGAAGCTTTCTTT.